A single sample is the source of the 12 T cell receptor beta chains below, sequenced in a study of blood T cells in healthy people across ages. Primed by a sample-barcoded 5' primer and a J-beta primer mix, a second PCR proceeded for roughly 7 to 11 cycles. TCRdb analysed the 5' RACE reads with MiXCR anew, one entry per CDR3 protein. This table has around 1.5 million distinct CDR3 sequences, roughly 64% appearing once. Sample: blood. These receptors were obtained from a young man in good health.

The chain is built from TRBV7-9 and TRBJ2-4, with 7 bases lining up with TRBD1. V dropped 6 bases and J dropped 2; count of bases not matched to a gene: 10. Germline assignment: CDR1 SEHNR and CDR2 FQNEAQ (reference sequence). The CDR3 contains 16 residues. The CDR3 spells CASRDDRDATKNIQYF. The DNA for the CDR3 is TGTGCCAGCAGGGACGACAGGGATGCGACCAAAAACATTCAGTACTTC.

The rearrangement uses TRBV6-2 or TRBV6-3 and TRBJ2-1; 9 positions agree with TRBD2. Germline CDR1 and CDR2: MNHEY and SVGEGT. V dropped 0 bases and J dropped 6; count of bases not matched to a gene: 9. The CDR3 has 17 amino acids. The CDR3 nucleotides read TGTGCCAGCAGTTACTCGGAGGCGGCGGGGGGGTCCAATGAGCAGTTCTTC. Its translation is CASSYSEAAGGSNEQFF.

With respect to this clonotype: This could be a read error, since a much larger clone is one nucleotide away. The DNA of the CDR3 is TGTGCCAGCGGGGGAGGTATTTACAATGAGCAGTTCTTC. Translated, it gives CASGGGIYNEQFF. The chain couples TRBV12-3 or TRBV12-4 to TRBJ2-1; TRBD2 might be the D (6 bases). Trimming took off 8 bases at V and 4 bases at J, with 12 bases between the two ends. The CDR3 contains 13 residues.

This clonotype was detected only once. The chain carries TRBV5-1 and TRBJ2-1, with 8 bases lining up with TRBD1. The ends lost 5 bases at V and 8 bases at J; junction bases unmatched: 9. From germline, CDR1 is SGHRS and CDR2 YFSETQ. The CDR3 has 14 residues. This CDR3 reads CASSSETGVYEQFF. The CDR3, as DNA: TGCGCCAGCAGTTCAGAGACAGGGGTCTATGAGCAGTTCTTC. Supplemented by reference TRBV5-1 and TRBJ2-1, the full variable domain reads KAGVTQTPRYLIKTRGQQVTLSCSPISGHRSVSWYQQTPGQGLQFLFEYFSETQRNKGNFPGRFSGRQFSNSRSEMNVSTLELGDSALYLCASSSETGVYEQFFGPGTRLTVL.

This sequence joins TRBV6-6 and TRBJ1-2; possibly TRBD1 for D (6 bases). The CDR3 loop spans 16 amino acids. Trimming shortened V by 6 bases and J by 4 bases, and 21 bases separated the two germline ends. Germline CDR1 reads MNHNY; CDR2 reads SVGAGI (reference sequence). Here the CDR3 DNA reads TGTGCCAGCAGCTTACCCAGGGGAGATTCGCGCTATGGCTACACCTTC. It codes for CASSLPRGDSRYGYTF.

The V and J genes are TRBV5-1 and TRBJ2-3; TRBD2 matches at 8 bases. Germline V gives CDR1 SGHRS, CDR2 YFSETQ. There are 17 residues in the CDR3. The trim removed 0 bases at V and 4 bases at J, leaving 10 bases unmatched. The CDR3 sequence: CASSLAHGTRIADTQYF. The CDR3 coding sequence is TGCGCCAGCAGCTTGGCTCACGGGACTAGAATCGCAGATACGCAGTATTTT.

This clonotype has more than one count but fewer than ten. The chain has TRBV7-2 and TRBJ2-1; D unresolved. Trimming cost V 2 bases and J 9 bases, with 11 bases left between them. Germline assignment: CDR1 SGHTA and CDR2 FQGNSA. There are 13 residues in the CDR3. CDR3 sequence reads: CASSLPQKFEQFF. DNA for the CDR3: TGTGCCAGCAGCTTACCCCAAAAGTTTGAGCAGTTCTTC.

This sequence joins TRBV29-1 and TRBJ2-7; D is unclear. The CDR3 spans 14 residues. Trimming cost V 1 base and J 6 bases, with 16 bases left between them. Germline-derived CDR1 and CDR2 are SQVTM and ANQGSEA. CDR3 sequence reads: CSVEGWVTTGEQYF. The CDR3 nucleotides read TGCAGCGTTGAAGGGTGGGTAACTACGGGCGAGCAGTACTTC.

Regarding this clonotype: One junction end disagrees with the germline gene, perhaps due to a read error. CDR3 residues: CAGSLNRDGYTF. CDR3 DNA: TGTGCCGGCAGCTTGAACAGGGATGGCTACACCTTC. This chain uses TRBV7-2 with TRBJ1-2, with D perhaps TRBD1 (6 bases). Germline CDR1 SGHTA, CDR2 FQGNSA. This CDR3 has 12 amino acids.

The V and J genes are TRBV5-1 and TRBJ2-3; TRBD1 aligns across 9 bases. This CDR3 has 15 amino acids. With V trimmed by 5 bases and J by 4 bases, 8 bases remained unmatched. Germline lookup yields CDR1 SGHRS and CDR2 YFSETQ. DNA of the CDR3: TGCGCCAGCAGGGCCACAGGGGGCGAGGCAGATACGCAGTATTTT. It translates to CASRATGGEADTQYF.

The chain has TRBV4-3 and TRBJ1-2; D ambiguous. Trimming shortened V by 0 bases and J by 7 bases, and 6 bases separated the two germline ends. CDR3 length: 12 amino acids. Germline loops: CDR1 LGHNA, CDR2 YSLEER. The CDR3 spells CASSQENLGYTF. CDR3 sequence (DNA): TGCGCCAGCAGCCAAGAAAACCTTGGCTACACCTTC.

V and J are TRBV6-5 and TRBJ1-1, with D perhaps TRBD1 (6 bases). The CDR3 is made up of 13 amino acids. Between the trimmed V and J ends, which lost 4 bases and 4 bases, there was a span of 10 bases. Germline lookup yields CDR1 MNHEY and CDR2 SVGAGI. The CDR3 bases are TGTGCCAGCAGTTCCATCAGGGGCACTGAAGCTTTCTTT. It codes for CASSSIRGTEAFF.